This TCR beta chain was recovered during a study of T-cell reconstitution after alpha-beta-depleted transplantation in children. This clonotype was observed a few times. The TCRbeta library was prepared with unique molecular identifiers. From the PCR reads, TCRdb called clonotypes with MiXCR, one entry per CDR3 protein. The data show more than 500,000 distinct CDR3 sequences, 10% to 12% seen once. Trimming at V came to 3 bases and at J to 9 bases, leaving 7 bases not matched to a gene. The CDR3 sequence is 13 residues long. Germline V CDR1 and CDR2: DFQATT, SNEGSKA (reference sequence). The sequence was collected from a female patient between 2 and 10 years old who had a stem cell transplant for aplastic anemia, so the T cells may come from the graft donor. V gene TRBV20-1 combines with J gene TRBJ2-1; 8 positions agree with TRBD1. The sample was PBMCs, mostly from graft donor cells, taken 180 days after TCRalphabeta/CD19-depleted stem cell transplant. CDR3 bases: TGCAGTGCTAGTGGCAGGGGGCTTGGTGAGCAGTTCTTC. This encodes CSASGRGLGEQFF.